The rows below give T cell receptor beta chains drawn from one sample of a study of cytomegalovirus exposure and HLA in healthy donors. Method: immunoSEQ multiplex PCR; TCRdb's copy keeps in-frame clones and lacks some. The table lists approximately 160,000 clones, approximately 67% of them singletons. The specimen sequenced was PBMCs. These receptors were obtained from a young woman in good health and CMV-seropositive. The CDR3 runs from the conserved cysteine through the conserved F or W. The D gene is left open where the match is weak. Clone sizes are given selectively: once, few, many, or a class where the clone is expanded.

d_call clone_size j_call v_call cdr3_aa cdr3_nt
TRBD1 few TRBJ2-5 TRBV7-8 CASSFLFRLKGASVETQYF TGTGCCAGCAGCTTTCTTTTCCGGTTGAAGGGGGCTTCGGTCGAGACCCAGTACTTC
- - TRBJ1-1 TRBV25-1 CASSDRSSDLKAFF TGTGCCAGCAGTGACCGCTCTAGTGACCTGAAAGCTTTCTTT
- - TRBJ1-2 TRBV7-3 CASSETGSPNYGYTF TGTGCCAGCAGCGAAACAGGGAGTCCTAACTATGGCTACACCTTC
- - TRBJ2-2 TRBV7-2 CASSPDRPTGELFF TGTGCCAGCAGCCCCGACAGACCCACCGGGGAGCTGTTTTTT
- - TRBJ1-6 TRBV2 CASTLMRGLENSPLHF TGTGCCAGTACCCTAATGCGGGGGTTGGAGAATTCACCCCTCCACTTT
TRBD1 few TRBJ1-2 TRBV29-1 CSVLSHRGEGYGYTF TGCAGCGTCCTCAGTCACAGGGGAGAGGGCTATGGCTACACCTTC
- - TRBJ1-2 TRBV5-1 CASSSDPRGSYGYTF TGCGCCAGCAGCTCTGACCCCAGGGGTAGCTATGGCTACACCTTC
- few TRBJ2-1 TRBV6-6 CASANPPGYEQFF TGTGCCAGCGCCAATCCCCCGGGGTATGAGCAGTTCTTC
- - TRBJ1-2 TRBV28 CASSLTGFNYGYTF TGTGCCAGCAGTTTAACAGGTTTTAACTATGGCTACACCTTC
- - TRBJ2-1 TRBV10-1 CASSPRLSSYNEQFF TGCGCCAGCAGCCCTAGATTGAGCTCCTACAATGAGCAGTTCTTC
- - TRBJ1-2 TRBV6-5 CASSYGGGSYGYTF TGTGCCAGCAGTTACGGGGGAGGCAGCTATGGCTACACCTTC
TRBD2 - TRBJ2-6 TRBV9 CASSGGRGSTGANVLTF TGTGCCAGCAGCGGGGGGAGGGGAAGTACTGGGGCCAACGTCCTGACTTTC
- - TRBJ1-2 TRBV12-2 CASRFDDRNYGYTF TGTGCAAGTCGCTTCGACGACAGGAACTATGGCTACACCTTC
- - TRBJ2-3 TRBV9 CASSVVRDTQYF TGTGCCAGCAGCGTAGTTAGAGATACGCAGTATTTT
TRBD2 - TRBJ2-3 TRBV9 CASSAQREVLITDTQYF TGTGCCAGCAGCGCACAGCGGGAGGTCTTGATCACAGATACGCAGTATTTT
TRBD2 - TRBJ2-1 TRBV7-9 CASSSIMRVAGEKYNEQFF TGTGCCAGCAGCTCGATCATGAGGGTAGCGGGGGAAAAGTACAATGAGCAGTTCTTC
TRBD1 - TRBJ2-7 TRBV27 CASSIRTGNTYEQYF TGTGCCAGCAGTATCCGGACAGGAAATACCTACGAGCAGTACTTC
- - TRBJ2-1 TRBV4-3 CASSQAPRADEQFF TGCGCCAGCAGCCAGGCCCCCAGGGCGGATGAGCAGTTCTTC
TRBD2 few TRBJ2-7 TRBV28 CASNSGTPYEQYF TGTGCCTCGAATAGCGGGACCCCCTACGAGCAGTACTTC
TRBD2 - TRBJ2-7 TRBV7-9 CASSLVKLLAENYEQYF TGTGCCAGCAGCTTAGTGAAATTGCTAGCGGAAAACTACGAGCAGTACTTC
TRBD1 - TRBJ1-5 TRBV30 CAWSAGTGEQPQHF TGTGCCTGGAGTGCCGGGACAGGGGAACAGCCCCAGCATTTT
- - TRBJ2-2 TRBV5-1 CASIYTGELFF TGCGCCAGCATCTACACCGGGGAGCTGTTTTTT
- few TRBJ2-6 TRBV4-1 CASSPRRTDVNQGRANVLTF TGCGCCAGCAGCCCCCGAAGGACAGACGTTAATCAGGGTCGGGCCAACGTCCTGACTTTC
- - TRBJ1-2 TRBV6-5 CASSILSDSNYGYTF TGTGCCAGCAGTATACTGTCGGACTCGAACTATGGCTACACCTTC
TRBD2 - TRBJ2-7 TRBV5-1 CASSLEVAGDYEQYF TGCGCCAGCAGCCTGGAGGTAGCGGGAGACTACGAGCAGTACTTC
- few TRBJ1-3 TRBV9 CASSVGGNFGNTIYF TGTGCCAGCAGCGTAGGAGGGAACTTTGGAAACACCATATATTTT
TRBD1 - TRBJ2-1 TRBV29-1 CSVRGQGNEQFF TGCAGCGTCAGGGGGCAGGGGAATGAGCAGTTCTTC
- - TRBJ2-7 TRBV28 CASSLTASYEQYF TGTGCCAGCAGTTTGACAGCTTCCTACGAGCAGTACTTC
- once TRBJ2-4 TRBV30 CAWSARQYIQYF TGTGCCTGGAGTGCACGTCAGTACATTCAGTACTTC
TRBD2 - TRBJ2-2 TRBV5-1 CASSLSLAGAGELFF TGCGCCAGCAGCTTGTCATTAGCGGGGGCCGGGGAGCTGTTTTTT
- - TRBJ2-3 TRBV6-4 CASSATGRDTQYF TGTGCCAGCAGTGCAACAGGGCGGGATACGCAGTATTTT
TRBD2 - TRBJ2-5 TRBV5-1 CASSWSTSGASQETQYF TGCGCCAGCAGCTGGAGTACTAGCGGGGCATCTCAAGAGACCCAGTACTTC
- - TRBJ1-3 TRBV5-1 CASSLVQGSGAGNTIYF TGCGCCAGCAGCTTGGTGCAGGGGTCAGGCGCTGGAAACACCATATATTTT
- - TRBJ2-7 TRBV7-3 CASSPGTGEQYF TGTGCCAGCAGCCCCGGGACGGGGGAACAGTACTTC
TRBD1 - TRBJ1-5 TRBV13 CASSEGQTNQPQHF TGTGCCAGCAGCGAGGGACAGACCAATCAGCCCCAGCATTTT
- - TRBJ1-1 TRBV18 CASSPPRERNTEAFF TGTGCCAGCTCACCACCGCGGGAGAGGAACACTGAAGCTTTCTTT